This TCR beta chain was captured by sequencing in a study of T-cell reconstitution after alpha-beta-depleted transplantation in children. Preparation of the TCRbeta library involved a method that used unique molecular identifiers. TCRdb re-called the PCR reads with MiXCR, one entry per CDR3 protein. The repertoire holds a few hundred thousand distinct CDR3 sequences, with about 24% as singletons. This receptor was identified in a female patient between 2 and 15 years old who had a stem cell transplant for congenital amegakaryocytic thrombocytopenia, so the T cells may come from the graft donor. Material: PBMCs, mostly from graft donor cells, obtained 360 days after TCRalphabeta/CD19-depleted stem cell transplant.

The CDR3: CASSLYWTSGYSPLHF. CDR3 coding DNA: TGTGCCAGCAGCTTATATTGGACAAGTGGTTATTCACCCCTCCACTTT. This chain joins TRBV7-2 and TRBJ1-6, with D perhaps matching TRBD1 (5 bases). V dropped 2 bases and J dropped 8 bases, with 16 bases sitting between them. CDR3 length: 16 amino acids. Germline V gives CDR1 SGHTA, CDR2 FQGNSA.